Presented here are 14 T cell receptor beta chains from one specimen sequenced in a study of blood T cell repertoires in COVID-19. Clones were read by immunoSEQ multiplex PCR, and TCRdb kept only the in-frame ones, dropping some. The sample shows 400,000 to 450,000 clones, 70% to 90% of them seen only once. Sequencing input: peripheral blood. The receptor source for this set is a woman in her twenties or thirties with active or convalescent COVID-19.

CDR3 sequence: CASSGDRGLYQPQHF. CDR3 sequence (DNA): TGTGCCAGCAGTGGGGACAGGGGGCTCTATCAGCCCCAGCATTTT. This chain connects TRBV2 to TRBJ1-5; 12 bases fit TRBD1. After removal of 4 bases from V and 5 bases from J, the junction contained 3 bases not matched to a gene. The CDR3 runs to 15 residues. Germline assignment: CDR1 SNHLY and CDR2 FYNNEI.

This clone was observed a single time. The J gene is TRBJ1-3, the V gene TRBV9; D call uncertain. The V gene lost 3 bases and the J gene lost 3 bases, with 25 bases spanning the gap. CDR1 is SGDLS, CDR2 YYNGEE, per germline. The CDR3 has 19 residues. Written as DNA, the CDR3 is TGTGCCAGCAGCGCCCTAGGAGGAGTCCGGGGTACAGTTGGAAACACCATATATTTT. Residues: CASSALGGVRGTVGNTIYF.

The chain couples TRBV5-1 to TRBJ2-7; 8 nucleotides match TRBD1. CDR3 length: 14 residues. The germline V gene encodes CDR1 SGHRS and CDR2 YFSETQ. Trimming at V came to 4 bases and at J to 3 bases, leaving 6 bases not matched to a gene. The CDR3 here is CASSVGDRYYEQYF. CDR3 coding DNA: TGCGCCAGCAGCGTGGGGGACAGGTACTACGAGCAGTACTTC.

This rearrangement joins TRBV2 to TRBJ1-1, with D perhaps matching TRBD1 (6 bases). Germline assignment: CDR1 SNHLY and CDR2 FYNNEI. Trimming cost V 7 bases and J 0 bases, with 12 bases left between them. The CDR3 has 14 amino acids. This CDR3 is CASTLDRLNTEAFF. CDR3 bases: TGTGCCAGCACTTTGGACAGACTGAACACTGAAGCTTTCTTT.

CDR3 DNA sequence: TGCGCCACCGACCGGACGGGGAACTACGAGCAGTACTTC. It translates to CATDRTGNYEQYF. This rearrangement joins TRBV10-2 to TRBJ2-7; TRBD2 is a possible D gene (5 bases). Trimming took 10 bases from V and 3 from J, leaving 16 bases between them. Germline V gives CDR1 WSHSY, CDR2 SAAADI. The CDR3 is 13 amino acids.

The rearrangement uses TRBV5-1 and TRBJ2-2; TRBD2 matches at 9 bases. Germline-derived CDR1 and CDR2 are SGHRS and YFSETQ. This CDR3 region has 15 residues. The J segment lost 5 bases and the V segment lost 4 bases, leaving 6 bases of the junction unmatched. The DNA of the CDR3 is TGCGCCAGCAGCCAGCAAGCGGGGGGTACCGGGGAGCTGTTTTTT. Protein product: CASSQQAGGTGELFF.

This chain joins TRBV7-9 and TRBJ1-4, with 8 nucleotides matching TRBD1. V lost 3 bases to trimming and J lost 0 bases; unmatched junction nucleotides: 12. This CDR3 is built from 19 residues. The germline V gene encodes CDR1 SEHNR and CDR2 FQNEAQ (reference sequence). The CDR3 reads CASSLTGVRTKTTNEKLFF. CDR3 bases: TGTGCCAGCAGCTTGACAGGGGTTAGGACCAAAACAACTAATGAAAAACTGTTTTTT.

The chain joins TRBV9 to TRBJ2-7; TRBD1 matches at 10 bases. This CDR3 region has 14 residues. J was trimmed by 4 bases and V by 0 bases; bases with no gene match: 1. Germline values: CDR1 SGDLS, CDR2 YYNGEE. The CDR3 region has the DNA TGTGCCAGCAGCGTAGGGGACAGGGGTTACGAGCAGTACTTC. Protein product: CASSVGDRGYEQYF.

This clone was picked up one time. The V and J genes are TRBV21-1 and TRBJ1-2. TRBV21-1 is recorded as a pseudogene. The CDR3 has 13 amino acids. CDR3 protein: CASSKARGSGHTF. CDR3 sequence (DNA): TGTGCCAGCAGCAAAGCTCGAGGTTCTGGCCACACCTTC.

This clone was counted a few times. CDR3 coding DNA: TGTGCCAGTAGTATTCGACAGGGTACTTCCGAGCAGTACTTC. It yields the protein CASSIRQGTSEQYF. The J gene is TRBJ2-7, the V gene TRBV19; 7 bases are a match to TRBD1. The V gene's germline CDR1 is LNHDA and CDR2 SQIVND (reference sequence). With V trimmed by 3 bases and J by 6 bases, 8 bases remained unmatched. The CDR3 covers 14 residues.

CDR3 bases: TGTGCCAGCAGTTACCACACGGGACAGGGGTACGAGCAGTACTTC. Translating gives CASSYHTGQGYEQYF. The chain uses TRBV6-5 and TRBJ2-7, with 10 bases fitting TRBD1. CDR3 size: 15 residues. The J segment lost 4 bases and the V segment lost 2 bases, leaving 5 bases of the junction unmatched. Germline V gene data show CDR1 as MNHEY and CDR2 as SVGAGI.

V usage is TRBV11-2 and J usage is TRBJ2-5; 11 nucleotides line up with TRBD2. V lost 1 base to trimming and J lost 4 bases; unmatched junction nucleotides: 2. Germline V gene sequence: CDR1 SGHAT, CDR2 FQNNGV. The CDR3 is 15 residues long. The CDR3 loop is CASSLGLAGPETQYF. The CDR3 nucleotides are TGTGCCAGCAGCTTAGGACTAGCGGGGCCAGAGACCCAGTACTTC.

V and J are TRBV4-2 and TRBJ1-5; possible D gene TRBD1, 5 bases. This CDR3 is 16 amino acids long. Germline V gives CDR1 LGHNA, CDR2 YNFKEQ. V lost 1 base and J lost 6, with 16 bases in between. The CDR3 loop is CASSQGGEGVGQPQHF. In DNA form, the CDR3 reads TGTGCCAGCAGCCAAGGGGGGGAAGGGGTTGGTCAGCCCCAGCATTTT.

This clone was counted a few times. The CDR3 DNA sequence: TGTGCCAGTAGTATTCGAACCGGGAGTCAGCCCCAGCATTTT. Translation gives CASSIRTGSQPQHF. The J gene is TRBJ1-5, the V gene TRBV19; no clear D. In germline, CDR1 is LNHDA, CDR2 SQIVND (reference sequence). V was trimmed by 3 bases and J by 6 bases, leaving 12 bases between them. The CDR3 spans 14 residues. Full variable domain (remainder filled in from reference TRBV19 and TRBJ1-5): DGGITQSPKYLFRKEGQNVTLSCEQNLNHDAMYWYRQDPGQGLRLIYYSQIVNDFQKGDIAEGYSVSREKKESFPLTVTSAQKNPTAFYLCASSIRTGSQPQHFGDGTRLSIL.